The clone carrying this T cell receptor (beta chain) was counted once. Its antigen is not identified. Profiled with immunoSEQ multiplex PCR; TCRdb holds only in-frame clones, not every one. The sample includes 100,000 to 150,000 clones, roughly 94% seen only once; the top ten take around 6.6%. This CDR3 spans 16 amino acids. After removal of 4 bases from V and 4 bases from J, the junction contained 9 bases not matched to a gene. CDR1 is MNHNS and CDR2 is SASEGT in the germline V gene. These data belong to a study of T cell responses to AZD1222 COVID-19 vaccine. Study information: Second doses that came at about 4 or about 12 weeks were put together.

Study observations and caveats: Regions 160-218 and 743-854 held dominance among vaccine-associated CD4 TCRs, which spanned spike. Among those given AZD1222, only five or six were seropositive at baseline. Following two doses of AZD1222, Spike-specific TCR breadth and depth rose.

This chain connects TRBV6-1 to TRBJ1-4; TRBD1 matches 7 bases. The clonotype originates from an adult in good health. The material sequenced was peripheral blood, taken on day 0 of AZD1222 vaccination. CDR3 DNA: TGTGCCAGCAGTGGGGTCCCCAGGGGGTTTAATGAAAAACTGTTTTTT. This codes for CASSGVPRGFNEKLFF.